This TCR beta chain was recorded in a study of cytomegalovirus exposure and HLA in healthy donors. As for the study in general: Of a few hundred genotyped donors, 80% to 85% grouped in the Caucasian-associated ancestry cluster.

The PCR had 60 Vbeta and 13 Jbeta primers. Libraries were prepared by immunoSEQ multiplex PCR; TCRdb keeps only in-frame clonotypes and omits some of them. The repertoire holds 160,000 or so clones, with about three quarters as singletons. The source is a woman between 40 and 55 years old in good health and CMV-seronegative. The sample taken for sequencing was PBMCs.

CDR3 in amino acids: CASRNIQSNTGELFF. The DNA of the CDR3 is TGCGCCAGCAGAAATATACAGTCGAACACCGGGGAGCTGTTTTTT. The chain is built from TRBV5-1 and TRBJ2-2; unclear D gene. This CDR3 is built from 15 residues. Per germline, CDR1 SGHRS and CDR2 YFSETQ. The V end was cut by 5 bases, the J end by 0 bases, with 11 bases between.